This T cell receptor beta chain was retrieved from a study of T-cell reconstitution after alpha-beta-depleted transplantation in children. Study-level results: About two months after transplant, alpha-beta T cells reportedly came from several hundred expanded graft clones.

Trimming removed 5 bases at V and 9 bases at J, with 14 bases between. The CDR3 is 13 residues long. This clonotype was counted between two and nine times. Its antigen is currently unknown. Unique molecular identifiers were used in preparing the TCRbeta library. TCRdb re-derived calls from the PCR reads in MiXCR, one entry per CDR3 protein. Of about a million distinct CDR3 sequences listed, about 26% are singletons. The input for sequencing was PBMCs, mostly from graft donor cells, taken 360 days after TCRalphabeta/CD19-depleted stem cell transplant. V and J are TRBV12-3 or TRBV12-4 and TRBJ2-1, with D maybe TRBD1 (6 bases). This sequence was found in a boy in the first two years of life who had a stem cell transplant for SCID, so the T cells may come from the graft donor. This CDR3 is CASSATGWGEQFF. CDR3 nucleotides: TGTGCCAGCAGTGCCACAGGGTGGGGTGAGCAGTTCTTC.